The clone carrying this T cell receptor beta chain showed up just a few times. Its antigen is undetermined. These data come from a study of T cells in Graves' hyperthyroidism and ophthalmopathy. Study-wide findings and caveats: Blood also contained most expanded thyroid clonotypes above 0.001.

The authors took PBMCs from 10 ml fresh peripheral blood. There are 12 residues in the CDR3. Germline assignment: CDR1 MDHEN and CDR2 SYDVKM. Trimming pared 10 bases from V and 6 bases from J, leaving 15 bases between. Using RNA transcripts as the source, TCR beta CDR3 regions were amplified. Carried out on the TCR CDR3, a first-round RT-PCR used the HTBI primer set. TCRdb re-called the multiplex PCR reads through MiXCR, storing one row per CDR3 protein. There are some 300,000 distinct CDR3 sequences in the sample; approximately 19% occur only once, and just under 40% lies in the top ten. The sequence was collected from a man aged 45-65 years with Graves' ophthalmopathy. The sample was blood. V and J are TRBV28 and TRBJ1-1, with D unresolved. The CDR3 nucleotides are TGTGCCACCCAACCCGTATTCGCTGAAGCTTTCTTT. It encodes CATQPVFAEAFF.